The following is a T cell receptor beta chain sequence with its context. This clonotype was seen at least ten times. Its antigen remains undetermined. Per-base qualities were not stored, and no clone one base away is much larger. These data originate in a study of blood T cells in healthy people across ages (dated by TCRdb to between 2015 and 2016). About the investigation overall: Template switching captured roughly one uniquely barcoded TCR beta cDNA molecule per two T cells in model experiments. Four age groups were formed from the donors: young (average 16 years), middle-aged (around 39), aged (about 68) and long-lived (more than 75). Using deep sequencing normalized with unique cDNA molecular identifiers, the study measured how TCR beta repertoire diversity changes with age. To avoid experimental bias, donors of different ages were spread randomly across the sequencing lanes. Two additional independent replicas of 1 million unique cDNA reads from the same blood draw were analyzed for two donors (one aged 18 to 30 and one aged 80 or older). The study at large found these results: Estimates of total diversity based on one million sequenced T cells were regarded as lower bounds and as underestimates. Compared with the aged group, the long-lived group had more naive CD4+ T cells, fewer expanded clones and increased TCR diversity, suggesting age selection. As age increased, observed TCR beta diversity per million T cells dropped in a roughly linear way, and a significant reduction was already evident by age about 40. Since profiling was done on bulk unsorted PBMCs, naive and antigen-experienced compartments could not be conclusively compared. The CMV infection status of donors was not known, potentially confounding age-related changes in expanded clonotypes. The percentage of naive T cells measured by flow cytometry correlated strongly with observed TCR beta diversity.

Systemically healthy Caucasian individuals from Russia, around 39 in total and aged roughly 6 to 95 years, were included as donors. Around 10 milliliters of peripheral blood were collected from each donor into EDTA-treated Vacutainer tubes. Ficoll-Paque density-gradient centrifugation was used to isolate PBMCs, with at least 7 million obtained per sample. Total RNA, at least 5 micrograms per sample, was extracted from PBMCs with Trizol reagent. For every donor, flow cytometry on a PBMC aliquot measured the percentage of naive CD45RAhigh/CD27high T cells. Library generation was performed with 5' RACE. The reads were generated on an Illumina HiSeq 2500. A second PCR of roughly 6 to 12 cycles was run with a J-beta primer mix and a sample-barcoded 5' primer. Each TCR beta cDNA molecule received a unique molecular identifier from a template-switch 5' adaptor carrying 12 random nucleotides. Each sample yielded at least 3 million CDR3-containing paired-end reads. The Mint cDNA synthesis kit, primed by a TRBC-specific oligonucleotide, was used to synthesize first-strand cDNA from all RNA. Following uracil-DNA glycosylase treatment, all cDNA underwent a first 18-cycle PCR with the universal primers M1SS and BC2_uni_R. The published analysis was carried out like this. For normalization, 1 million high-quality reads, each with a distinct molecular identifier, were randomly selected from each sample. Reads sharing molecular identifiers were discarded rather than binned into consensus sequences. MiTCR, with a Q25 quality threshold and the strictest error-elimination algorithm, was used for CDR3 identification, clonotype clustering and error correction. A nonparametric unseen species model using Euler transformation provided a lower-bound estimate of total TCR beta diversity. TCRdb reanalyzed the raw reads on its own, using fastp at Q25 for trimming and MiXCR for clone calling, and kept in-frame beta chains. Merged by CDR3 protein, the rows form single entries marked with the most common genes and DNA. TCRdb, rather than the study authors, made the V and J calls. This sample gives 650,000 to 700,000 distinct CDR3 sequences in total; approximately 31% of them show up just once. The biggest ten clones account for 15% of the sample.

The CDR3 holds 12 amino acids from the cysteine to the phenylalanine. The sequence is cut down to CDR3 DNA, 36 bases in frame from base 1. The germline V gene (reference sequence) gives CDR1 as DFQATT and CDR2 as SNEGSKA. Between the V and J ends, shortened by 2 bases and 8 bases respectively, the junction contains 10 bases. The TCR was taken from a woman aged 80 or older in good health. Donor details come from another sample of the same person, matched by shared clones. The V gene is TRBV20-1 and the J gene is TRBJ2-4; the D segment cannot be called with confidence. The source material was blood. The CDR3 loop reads CSARLFQDIQYF. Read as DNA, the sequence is TGCAGTGCTAGACTGTTCCAGGACATTCAGTACTTC.